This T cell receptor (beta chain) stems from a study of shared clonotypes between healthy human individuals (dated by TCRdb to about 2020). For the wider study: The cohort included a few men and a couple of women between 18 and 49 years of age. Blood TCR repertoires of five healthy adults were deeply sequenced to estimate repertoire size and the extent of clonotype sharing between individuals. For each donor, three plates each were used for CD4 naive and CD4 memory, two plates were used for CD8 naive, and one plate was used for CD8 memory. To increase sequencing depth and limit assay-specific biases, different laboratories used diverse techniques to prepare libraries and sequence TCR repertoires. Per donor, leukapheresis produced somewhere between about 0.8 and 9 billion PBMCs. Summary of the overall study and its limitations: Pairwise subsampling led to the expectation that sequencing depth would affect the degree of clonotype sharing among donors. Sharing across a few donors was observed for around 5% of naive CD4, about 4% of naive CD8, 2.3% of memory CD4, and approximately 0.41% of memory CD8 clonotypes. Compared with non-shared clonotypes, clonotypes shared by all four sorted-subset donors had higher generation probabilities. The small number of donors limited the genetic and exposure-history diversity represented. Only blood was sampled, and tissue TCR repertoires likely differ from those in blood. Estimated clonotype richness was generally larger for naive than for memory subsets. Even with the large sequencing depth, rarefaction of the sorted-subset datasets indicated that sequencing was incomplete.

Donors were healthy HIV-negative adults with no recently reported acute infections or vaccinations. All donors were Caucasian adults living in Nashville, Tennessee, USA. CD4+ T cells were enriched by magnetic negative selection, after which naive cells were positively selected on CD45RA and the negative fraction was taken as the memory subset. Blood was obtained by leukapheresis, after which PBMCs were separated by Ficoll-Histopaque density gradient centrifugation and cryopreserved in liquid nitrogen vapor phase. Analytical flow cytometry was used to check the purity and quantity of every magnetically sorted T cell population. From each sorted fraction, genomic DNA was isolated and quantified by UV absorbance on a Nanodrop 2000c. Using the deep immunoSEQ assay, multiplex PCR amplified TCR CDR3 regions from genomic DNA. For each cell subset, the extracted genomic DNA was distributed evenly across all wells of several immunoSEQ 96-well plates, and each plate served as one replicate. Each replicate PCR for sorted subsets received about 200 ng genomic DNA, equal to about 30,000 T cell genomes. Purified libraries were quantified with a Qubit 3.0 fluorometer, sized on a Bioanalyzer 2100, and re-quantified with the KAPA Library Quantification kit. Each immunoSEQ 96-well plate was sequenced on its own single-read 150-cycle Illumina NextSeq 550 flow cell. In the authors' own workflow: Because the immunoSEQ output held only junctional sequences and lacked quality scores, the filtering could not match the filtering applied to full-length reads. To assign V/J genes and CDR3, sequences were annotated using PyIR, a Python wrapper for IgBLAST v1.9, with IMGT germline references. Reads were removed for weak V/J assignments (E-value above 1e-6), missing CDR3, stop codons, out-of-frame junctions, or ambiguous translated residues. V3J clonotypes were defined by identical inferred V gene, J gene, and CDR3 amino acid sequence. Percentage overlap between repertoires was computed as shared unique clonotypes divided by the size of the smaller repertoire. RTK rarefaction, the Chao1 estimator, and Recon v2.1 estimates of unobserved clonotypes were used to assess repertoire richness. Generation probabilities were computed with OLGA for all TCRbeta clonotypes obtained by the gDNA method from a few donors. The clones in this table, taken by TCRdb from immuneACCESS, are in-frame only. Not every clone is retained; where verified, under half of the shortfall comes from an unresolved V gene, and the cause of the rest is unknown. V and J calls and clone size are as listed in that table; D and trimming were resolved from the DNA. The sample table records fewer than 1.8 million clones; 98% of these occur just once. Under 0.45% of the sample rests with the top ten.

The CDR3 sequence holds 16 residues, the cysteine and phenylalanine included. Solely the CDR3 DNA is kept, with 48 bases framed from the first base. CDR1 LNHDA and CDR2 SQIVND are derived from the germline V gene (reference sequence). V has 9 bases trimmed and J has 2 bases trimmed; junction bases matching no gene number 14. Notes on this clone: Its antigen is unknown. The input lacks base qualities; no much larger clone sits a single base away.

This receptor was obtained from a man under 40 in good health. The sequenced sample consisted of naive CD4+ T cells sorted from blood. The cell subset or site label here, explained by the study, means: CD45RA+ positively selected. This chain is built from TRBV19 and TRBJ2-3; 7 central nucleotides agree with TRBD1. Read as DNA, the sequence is TGTGCCAGAAACAACCAGGGACAGCCGAACACAGATACGCAGTATTTT. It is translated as CARNNQGQPNTDTQYF.